These T cell receptor beta chains were read from a single sample in a study of blood T cell repertoires in COVID-19. TCRdb's table, derived via immunoSEQ multiplex PCR, lists solely in-frame clones and lacks some. Of approximately 280,000 clones listed, 89% are singletons. The specimen was peripheral blood. Source of these receptors: a man between 50 and 59 years old with acute or convalescent COVID-19. Each CDR3 is given without its conserved first and last residue. D genes are given only for firm matches.

TRBJ2-1	TRBV14	NA	ASSHSANHNEQF
TRBJ2-5	TRBV6-1	NA	ASSEAAGLAQY
TRBJ1-6	TRBV19	NA	ASSFPGEMNSPLH
TRBJ2-7	TRBV16	TRBD1	ASSPGTGGEQY
TRBJ2-3	TRBV4-1	NA	ASSHLLADTQY
TRBJ2-7	TRBV3-1/TRBV3-2	NA	ASSQDTYSYEQY
TRBJ2-5	TRBV5-1	NA	ASSPDRPQETQY
TRBJ1-3	TRBV7-9	NA	ASSGGPLSGNTIY
TRBJ2-7	TRBV5-6	NA	ASSSPTHRDYEQY
TRBJ1-6	TRBV2	TRBD1	ASSVKVRDRGKNSPLH
TRBJ2-3	TRBV7-9	NA	ASSFATGSSSTDTQY
TRBJ1-2	TRBV10-3	NA	AISEGTTYGYT
TRBJ2-5	TRBV25-1	TRBD1	ASSELIGGQGRETQY
TRBJ2-7	TRBV30	NA	AWSMGASDEQY
TRBJ2-3	TRBV4-2	NA	ASTGTRGDTQY
TRBJ2-5	TRBV16	TRBD1	ASSPNLRQGGSQETQY
TRBJ2-2	TRBV3-1/TRBV3-2	NA	ASSQLTGRGTGELF
TRBJ1-2	TRBV27	NA	ASSLKGAGSGGYT
TRBJ2-5	TRBV7-9	NA	ASSVEGTQY
TRBJ2-7	TRBV28	TRBD2	ASSPSWGLAGGSSYEQY
TRBJ2-7	TRBV5-1	NA	ASSLVERFYEQY
TRBJ2-7	TRBV6-2/TRBV6-3	TRBD1	ASSDRGLKTYEQY
TRBJ2-1	TRBV5-1	NA	ASSWRQIYNEQF
TRBJ2-5	TRBV2	TRBD2	ASTSGLAGGPETQY
TRBJ2-1	TRBV7-3	TRBD2	ASSPGLAGGGEQF
TRBJ1-1	TRBV5-1	TRBD1	ASSLGQGGAEAF
TRBJ2-1	TRBV27	NA	ASSPQPGLAGSYNEQF
TRBJ1-2	TRBV6-5	TRBD1	ASSRDSDGYT
TRBJ1-1	TRBV7-9	NA	ASSSMGGKAF
TRBJ2-5	TRBV14	NA	ASSRGVAETQY
TRBJ1-2	TRBV3-1/TRBV3-2	TRBD1	ASSPDRVEGYT
TRBJ2-1	TRBV4-1	NA	ASSQESSLSYNEQF
TRBJ1-2	TRBV4-1	NA	ASSQDRPGHYT
TRBJ1-2	TRBV29-1	TRBD1	SVEGPGQGGYGYT
TRBJ1-6	TRBV30	NA	AWRVSGSPLH
TRBJ2-1	TRBV6-1	TRBD1	ASSEYGTGDTGEQF
TRBJ2-3	TRBV10-1	TRBD2	ASSGGTTDTQY
TRBJ1-4	TRBV6-2/TRBV6-3	NA	ASSKTGTNEKLF
TRBJ1-2	TRBV6-5	TRBD1	ASSLQGAGGYT